These T cell receptor beta chains were read from a single sample in a study of regulatory T cells in long-lasting Graves disease. MiXCR was run by TCRdb on the multiplex PCR reads, yielding one entry per CDR3 protein. There are around 400,000 distinct CDR3 sequences in the sample; around 15% occur only once, and about a fifth lies in the top ten. Source: peripheral blood mononuclear cells (PBMCs), taken at new diagnosis, from a patient treated with antithyroid drugs. The receptors come from a female donor with Graves disease. The CDR3 runs from the conserved cysteine through the conserved F or W. A D gene is named only where the DNA matches it firmly. Size is stated for part of the rows, as once, few or many counts, or as a class when the clone is expanded.

V	J	D	size	DNA	CDR3
TRBV7-2	TRBJ2-2	NA	NA	TGTGCCAGCAGCTTAGGAGGGTACAGGGCGTCCGGGGAGCTGTTTTTT	CASSLGGYRASGELFF
TRBV20-1	TRBJ2-3	NA	many	TGCAGTGCTAGTCTCCAGGGAAGAGGCACAGATACGCAGTATTTT	CSASLQGRGTDTQYF
TRBV4-1	TRBJ2-5	NA	NA	TGCGCCAGCAGCCTGGGGGACCGTTTGGAGACCCAGTACTTC	CASSLGDRLETQYF
TRBV18	TRBJ1-1	TRBD1	few	TGTGCCAGCTCATCCTCCGGACAGGGCCCCACTACTGAAGCTTTCTTT	CASSSSGQGPTTEAFF
TRBV7-9	TRBJ2-2	NA	few	TGTGCCAGCAGCTTACTTCTGGCGGGTCCACACACCGGGGAGCTGTTTTTT	CASSLLLAGPHTGELFF
TRBV5-6	TRBJ2-3	TRBD2	NA	TGTGCCAGCAGCCCTCCATTACTAGCGGTTTACACAGATACGCAGTATTTT	CASSPPLLAVYTDTQYF
TRBV9	TRBJ2-1	NA	many	TGTGCCAGCAGCGTAGAAATCGGACGGGTCTACTCCTACAATGAGCAGTTCTTC	CASSVEIGRVYSYNEQFF
TRBV4-3	TRBJ2-5	NA	few	TGCGCCAGCAGCCAAGACGCGGCTACAGAGACCCAGTACTTC	CASSQDAATETQYF
TRBV30	TRBJ2-2	TRBD2	NA	TGTGCCTGGAGTCCCTCCACTAGCGTGTCCGGGGAGCTGTTTTTT	CAWSPSTSVSGELFF
TRBV7-8	TRBJ2-2	TRBD2	many	TGTGCCAGCAGCTTTAGGCGGATAGCGGGGAGTGCGAACACCGGGGAGCTGTTTTTT	CASSFRRIAGSANTGELFF
TRBV12-3/TRBV12-4	TRBJ1-5	NA	many	TGTGCCAGCAGCCCGCCCCGGTATAGCAATCAGCCCCAGCATTTT	CASSPPRYSNQPQHF
TRBV7-9	TRBJ2-5	TRBD1	many	TGTGCCAGCAGGTACCGGGACAGGGATATAGAGACCCAGTACTTC	CASRYRDRDIETQYF
TRBV5-1	TRBJ2-5	NA	many	TGCGCCAGCAGCTTGTCCAGGGCCGAGTGGACCCAGTACTTC	CASSLSRAEWTQYF
TRBV20-1	TRBJ2-5	TRBD2	many	TGCAGTGCTTCCCCTAGCGGGGGCTTTCAAGAGACCCAGTACTTC	CSASPSGGFQETQYF
TRBV9	TRBJ2-5	NA	few	TGTACCAGCAGCGTCTCCAGGTCTGAGGAGACCCAGTACTTC	CTSSVSRSEETQYF
TRBV7-8	TRBJ1-2	NA	many	TGTGCCAGCAGCTTATTGCGCTTCACTAACTATGGCTACACCTTC	CASSLLRFTNYGYTF
TRBV7-2	TRBJ2-7	NA	few	TGTGCCAGCAGCTTGCCCGACAGGCCAAATTTCTCCTACGAGCAGTACTTC	CASSLPDRPNFSYEQYF
TRBV11-3	TRBJ2-5	NA	NA	TGTGCCAGCAGCGTAATCAGGGGAGGGGAGACCCAGTACTTC	CASSVIRGGETQYF
TRBV27	TRBJ1-1	NA	many	TGTGCCAGCAGTCCATTAGAAGGGACTGAAGCTTTCTTT	CASSPLEGTEAFF
TRBV5-6	TRBJ2-7	NA	many	TGTGCCAGCAGCACCCGGGACTCACCCCACGAGCAGTACTTC	CASSTRDSPHEQYF
TRBV20-1	TRBJ1-2	NA	many	TGCAGTGCCCCGGCCACTCGTCAACTCTACTATGGCTACACCTTC	CSAPATRQLYYGYTF
TRBV12-3/TRBV12-4	TRBJ2-3	NA	NA	TGTGCCAGCAGTTTGGGCCCGCTACCCACAGATACGCAGTATTTT	CASSLGPLPTDTQYF
TRBV11-1	TRBJ2-7	TRBD2	many	TGTGCCAGCAGCTCCCTCATTGAGCTAGCGGGAGGGCCGGGAGAGCAGTACTTC	CASSSLIELAGGPGEQYF
TRBV3-1	TRBJ2-2	NA	NA	TGTGCCAGCAGCCAACCACACACTAGGGTTCCCGGGGAGCTGTTTTTT	CASSQPHTRVPGELFF
TRBV5-5	TRBJ1-5	TRBD1	NA	TGTGCCAGCAGCTCCTACAGGGGTCAGCCCCAGCATTTT	CASSSYRGQPQHF
TRBV6-1	TRBJ1-5	NA	many	TGTGCCAGCAGTGGAGGGTGGGGACGGATCAGCAATCAGCCCCAGCATTTT	CASSGGWGRISNQPQHF
TRBV20-1	TRBJ1-2	NA	NA	TGCAGTGCCTTTGTCGGGGGTGGCTACACCTTC	CSAFVGGGYTF
TRBV11-3	TRBJ2-5	NA	many	TGTGCCAGCAGCCGAACCCGGGGCGCGCAAGAGACCCAGTACTTC	CASSRTRGAQETQYF
TRBV28	TRBJ1-6	NA	NA	TGTGCCAGCCGCATGGACAGCCTCGAATTCACCCTCCACTTT	CASRMDSLEFTLHF
TRBV4-3	TRBJ1-5	NA	many	TGCGCCAGCAGCCAAGATTTCCGGAGGGGGATTATAGATCAGCCCCAGCATTTT	CASSQDFRRGIIDQPQHF
TRBV5-5	TRBJ1-2	TRBD1	many	TGTGCCAGCAGCTTGTCCGGGACAGCCTATGGCTACACCTTC	CASSLSGTAYGYTF
TRBV7-2	TRBJ2-2	NA	few	TGTGCCAGCAGCGTAGCCGTCGGGGAGCTGTTTTTT	CASSVAVGELFF
TRBV28	TRBJ1-5	NA	many	TGTGCCAGCAGTTCCGACACCTACAATCAGCCCCAGCATTTT	CASSSDTYNQPQHF
TRBV19	TRBJ1-1	TRBD1	many	TGTGCCAGTAGTATACCCGACAGGGAGAACACTGAAGCTTTCTTT	CASSIPDRENTEAFF
TRBV10-3	TRBJ2-3	NA	many	TGTGCCATCAGTGGCTTGGGGGGCACCCACACAGATACGCAGTATTTT	CAISGLGGTHTDTQYF
TRBV5-1	TRBJ2-3	NA	many	TGCGCCAGCAGCTTGGAGGACGGGGCCACAGATACGCAGTATTTT	CASSLEDGATDTQYF
TRBV6-1	TRBJ1-6	TRBD1	many	TGTGCCAGCAGCCCGACGACAGGGCGAGGATCACCCCTCCACTTT	CASSPTTGRGSPLHF
TRBV9	TRBJ2-1	NA	NA	TGTGCCAGCAGCGTAGACGTCAAGTCCTACAATGAGCAGTTCTTC	CASSVDVKSYNEQFF
TRBV6-5	TRBJ1-3	NA	many	TGTGCCAGCAGTTACTCGAACGGGGGTCCTGGAAACACCATATATTTT	CASSYSNGGPGNTIYF
TRBV29-1	TRBJ1-2	NA	many	TGCAGCGTTGGAGCCCAGGGTAGTGGCTACACCTTC	CSVGAQGSGYTF
TRBV6-1	TRBJ2-1	NA	many	TGTGCCAGCAGTGAAATTAAGAAGCCAAACGATGAGCAGTTCTTC	CASSEIKKPNDEQFF
TRBV6-1	TRBJ2-3	TRBD2	many	TGTGCCAGCAGGTCTCCGGGGGGTGGGGGAGATACGCAGTATTTT	CASRSPGGGGDTQYF
TRBV19	TRBJ2-6	NA	few	TGTGCCAGTAGTGTGGATGGGGCCAACGTCCAGACTTTC	CASSVDGANVQTF
TRBV7-3	TRBJ2-3	TRBD1	NA	TGTGCCAGCAGCCTACAGGGGCGTCAAGATACGCAGTATTTT	CASSLQGRQDTQYF
TRBV19	TRBJ2-2	NA	many	TGTGCCAGTAGTTGGGACAGGTCGTCTAGCGGGAACACCGGGGAGCTGTTTTTT	CASSWDRSSSGNTGELFF